This record concerns one T cell receptor (beta chain) sequence. What it binds is not known. The authors ran a second PCR of roughly 6 to 12 cycles using a sample-barcoded 5' primer and a J-beta primer mix. A 12-random-nucleotide template-switch adaptor tagged each cDNA molecule. MiXCR was run by TCRdb on the 5' RACE reads, yielding one entry per CDR3 protein. The table lists around 1,500,000 distinct CDR3 sequences, approximately 42% of them singletons. This sample stems from a study of blood T cells in healthy people across ages. Study-level points and caveats: Compared with aged donors, long-lived donors showed fewer expanded clones, suggesting selection. Investigators treated diversity estimates from one million T cells as underestimates. For the donors, CMV status was unknown and possibly confounded expanded clonotype changes.

The V and J ends lost 7 bases and 4 bases, in that order; junction bases with no gene match: 4. Looked up from germline, CDR1 is SQVTM and CDR2 is ANQGSEA. The CDR3 is 12 residues long. The chain links TRBV29-1 to TRBJ2-5; 9 bases match TRBD2. The sample comprised blood. The origin of this receptor is a woman under 30 in good health. The CDR3 DNA reads as TGCAGCGCTGCTAGCGGGGTAGAGACCCAGTACTTC. Translating gives CSAASGVETQYF.